One and the same sample provided the 14 T cell receptor beta chains below, sequenced in a study of long-term antiretroviral therapy in people with HIV (dated 2022 in TCRdb). The immunoSEQ hsTCRB v3.0 assay was used at survey level resolution to sequence the TRB variable region. TCRdb limited this immuneACCESS table to in-frame rearrangements with V and J called. A share of clones is missing; checked studies link under half to unresolved V genes, and the rest is unexplained. The sample yields 35,000 to 40,000 clones; 70% to 90% were counted once. Roughly a tenth of the sample is held by the ten biggest clonotypes. The sequences come from unsorted PBMCs, collected 2.2 years after starting antiretroviral therapy. These receptors came from a man aged 18 to 35 with HIV.

This clone was found once. The chain uses TRBV19 and TRBJ1-1; 10 bases are shared with TRBD1. This CDR3 has 16 residues. Losses at the gene ends were 7 bases for V and 1 base for J; bases not matched to a gene: 9. Germline V gives CDR1 LNHDA, CDR2 SQIVND (reference sequence). CDR3 coding DNA: TGTGCCAGTACCAGGGACAGGGGATGGAAGAACACTGAAGCTTTCTTT. Translated: CASTRDRGWKNTEAFF.

The J gene is TRBJ2-7, the V gene TRBV27; 7 bases fit TRBD2. Looked up from germline, CDR1 is MNHEY and CDR2 is SMNVEV (reference sequence). With 3 bases clipped from V and 4 bases from J, the junction kept 6 bases outside the gene matches. CDR3 size: 14 residues. CDR3 residues: CASSLAGEWYEQYF. CDR3 in DNA: TGTGCCAGCAGTTTGGCGGGAGAATGGTACGAGCAGTACTTC.

The rearrangement joins TRBV27 to TRBJ1-2, with 7 bases lining up with TRBD1. The CDR3 contains 15 residues. The V and J ends lost 2 bases and 6 bases, in that order; junction bases with no gene match: 9. Germline assignment: CDR1 MNHEY and CDR2 SMNVEV (reference sequence). As DNA, the CDR3 is TGTGCCAGCAGTTTAGGGGCGACAGGGCTGGATGGCTACACCTTC. It yields the protein CASSLGATGLDGYTF.

The rearrangement uses TRBV19 and TRBJ2-7, with TRBD1 as a possible D gene (5 bases). The CDR3 is 13 residues long. The V and J ends lost 1 base and 3 bases respectively, with 7 bases between them. Germline CDR1 reads LNHDA; CDR2 reads SQIVND (reference sequence). As DNA, the CDR3 is TGTGCCAGTAGTATAGTCCAGGGCTACGAGCAGTACTTC. This codes for CASSIVQGYEQYF.

The rearrangement links TRBV19 to TRBJ1-5; D perhaps matches TRBD1 (6 bases). Trimming stripped 5 bases from V and 4 bases from J, with 9 bases between. The CDR3 has 13 residues. CDR1 is LNHDA, CDR2 SQIVND, per germline (reference sequence). The CDR3 DNA follows: TGTGCCAGTAGTCGTCAGGGGAATCAGCCCCAGCATTTT. Translation gives CASSRQGNQPQHF.

The chain has TRBV6-1 and TRBJ2-2; the match to TRBD2 covers 8 bases. The CDR3 consists of 16 residues. CDR1 is MNHNS and CDR2 is SASEGT in the germline V gene. The junction had 9 bases not matched to a gene; V was cut back by 4 bases and J by 5 bases. This chain's CDR3 is CASSAASGSRTGELFF. The CDR3 region has the DNA TGTGCCAGCAGTGCGGCAAGCGGGAGTCGGACCGGGGAGCTGTTTTTT.

About this clone: At one of its ends the junction is not consistent with the germline gene, which may arise from a read error. J is TRBJ1-4 and V is TRBV13; 9 bases are shared with TRBD1. This CDR3 region has 14 residues. Germline V CDR1 and CDR2: PRHDT, FYEKMQ (reference sequence). CDR3 in amino acids: CASSLGQGSEKLFF. The CDR3 DNA reads as TGTGCCAGCAGCCTAGGACAGGGGAGTGAAAAACTGTTTTTT.

The chain has TRBV13 and TRBJ2-3; 8 nucleotides match TRBD2. Germline lookup yields CDR1 PRHDT and CDR2 FYEKMQ (reference sequence). The junction had 6 bases not matched to a gene; V was cut back by 5 bases and J by 2 bases. The CDR3 sequence is 15 residues long. The CDR3 sequence: CASSRGGLITDTQYF. The DNA of the CDR3 is TGTGCCAGCAGCCGCGGGGGGCTGATCACAGATACGCAGTATTTT.

V is TRBV7-6 and J is TRBJ2-7; D might be TRBD2 (5 bases). The V end was cut by 5 bases, the J end by 10 bases, with 18 bases between. Per germline, CDR1 SGHVS and CDR2 FNYEAQ. This CDR3 spans 13 amino acids. The CDR3 region has the DNA TGTGCCAGCAGCCCAATACCCCTTACTAGTCAGTACTTC. Its translation: CASSPIPLTSQYF. Looking up the rest from reference TRBV7-6 and TRBJ2-7 gives the full variable domain: GAGVSQSPRYKVTKRGQDVALRCDPISGHVSLYWYRQALGQGPEFLTYFNYEAQQDKSGLPNDRFSAERPEGSISTLTIQRTEQRDSAMYRCASSPIPLTSQYFGPGTRLTVT.

This clone appeared once. The rearrangement uses TRBV6-5 and TRBJ1-1; D is uncertain. Trimming pared 0 bases from V and 0 bases from J, leaving 11 bases between. Germline V gene lookup returns CDR1 MNHEY and CDR2 SVGAGI. This CDR3 spans 16 amino acids. This CDR3 reads CASSYSTQSMNTEAFF. The CDR3 bases are TGTGCCAGCAGTTACTCGACACAGAGCATGAACACTGAAGCTTTCTTT.

The table lists this clone with a count of one. This chain joins TRBV6-5 and TRBJ1-2; D is uncertain. This CDR3 has 13 residues. Germline loops: CDR1 MNHEY, CDR2 SVGAGI. Deletions cut 6 bases from V and 5 bases from J, with 13 bases between. CDR3 in DNA: TGTGCCAGCAGCCCGGTAGTAGGGTATGGCTACACCTTC. It is translated as CASSPVVGYGYTF.

The V and J genes are TRBV5-5 and TRBJ1-1; D not certain. The CDR3 has 17 amino acids. Germline V gives CDR1 SGHKS, CDR2 YYEKEE (reference sequence). V shed 5 bases and J shed 2 bases, with 22 bases lying between them. CDR3 bases: TGTGCCAGCAGATATACTCGACGGACTATAGCAAACACTGAAGCTTTCTTT. As protein: CASRYTRRTIANTEAFF.

The chain recombines TRBV4-2 with TRBJ2-2; 13 bases are shared with TRBD2. Germline CDR1 reads LGHNA; CDR2 reads YNFKEQ. Trimming cost V 3 bases and J 7 bases; bases outside gene matches: 5. The CDR3 spans 16 residues. CDR3 in amino acids: CASSQILAGGDGELFF. Written as DNA, the CDR3 is TGTGCCAGCAGCCAGATACTAGCGGGGGGGGACGGGGAGCTGTTTTTT.

The J gene is TRBJ2-3, the V gene TRBV5-4; possible D gene TRBD2, 6 bases. The CDR3 extends over 14 amino acids. Per the germline V gene, CDR1 is SGHNT and CDR2 is YYREEE (reference sequence). Trimming shortened V by 3 bases and J by 0 bases, and 8 bases separated the two germline ends. This chain's CDR3 is CASSSGTSTDTQYF. The CDR3 DNA reads as TGTGCCAGCAGCTCCGGGACTAGCACAGATACGCAGTATTTT.